This entry lists 15 T cell receptor beta chains sequenced from one sample in a study of CD8+ T cells in alopecia areata (dated by TCRdb to the late 2010s). To prepare the library, the immunoSEQ multiplex PCR assay was applied. RNA was extracted from all samples and reverse transcribed into cDNA, which served as template for TCR sequencing. TCRdb carries this immuneACCESS record with in-frame sequences only. Its versions omit some clonotypes, under half of them owing to an unresolved V gene in the studies checked, with the rest unexplained. Present in this sample are 180,000 or so clones, about 67% of which were seen just once. The ten largest clones add up to approximately 10% of the sample. The intended sense of this specimen's time point label: baseline before oral tofacitinib. This sample comprised CD8+ T cells sorted from blood, obtained at week 0. All receptors derive from a human donor with alopecia areata.

The J gene is TRBJ2-7, the V gene TRBV29-1; 7 positions match TRBD1. The CDR3 sequence is 13 residues long. Germline assignment: CDR1 SQVTM and CDR2 ANQGSEA. The V and J ends lost 5 bases and 2 bases, in that order; junction bases with no gene match: 6. The CDR3 protein is CSVRTGDPYEQYF. CDR3 in DNA: TGCAGCGTTAGGACAGGCGATCCCTACGAGCAGTACTTC.

The chain links TRBV6-6 to TRBJ1-2; no definite D call. CDR1 and CDR2 (germline): MNHNY, SVGAGI (reference sequence). This CDR3 has 12 amino acids. V was trimmed by 5 bases and J by 4 bases, leaving 8 bases between them. CDR3 in DNA: TGTGCCAGCAGTCTGGATCTCTATGGCTACACCTTC. This sequence encodes CASSLDLYGYTF.

The chain has TRBV30 and TRBJ1-5; maybe TRBD1 (5 bases). V shed 4 bases and J shed 4 bases, with 17 bases lying between them. Germline CDR1 is GTSNPN and CDR2 is SVGIG (reference sequence). This CDR3 contains 15 residues. CDR3 bases: TGTGCCTGGAATCCTCGGGACGGCAAAAATCAGCCCCAGCATTTT. As protein: CAWNPRDGKNQPQHF.

The chain joins TRBV11-2 to TRBJ2-5; the D gene could be TRBD1 or TRBD2 (5 bases each). Germline-derived CDR1 and CDR2 are SGHAT and FQNNGV. Deletions cut 2 bases from V and 5 bases from J, with 12 bases between. The CDR3 contains 14 residues. CDR3 sequence reads: CASSLRPGDETQYF. The CDR3, as DNA: TGTGCCAGCAGCTTAAGGCCCGGGGACGAGACCCAGTACTTC.

The genes are TRBV6-5 and TRBJ2-7; D call uncertain. In germline, CDR1 is MNHEY, CDR2 SVGAGI. The V and J ends lost 5 bases and 3 bases respectively, with 8 bases between them. This CDR3 has 12 residues. The CDR3 DNA is TGTGCCAGCAGTAACCCGAACTACGAGCAGTACTTC. This translates into CASSNPNYEQYF.

The V and J genes are TRBV29-1 and TRBJ2-7, with a weak D call TRBD1 (6 bases). The CDR3 covers 16 residues. Germline V gives CDR1 SQVTM, CDR2 ANQGSEA. Trimming stripped 1 base from V and 1 base from J, with 17 bases between. The CDR3 DNA reads as TGCAGCGTTGAAGGCCTGGGGGCAGGAGGATCCTACGAGCAGTACTTC. Translation: CSVEGLGAGGSYEQYF.

The J gene is TRBJ2-5, the V gene TRBV2, with D perhaps TRBD1 or TRBD2 (5 bases each). The germline V gene has CDR1 SNHLY and CDR2 FYNNEI. V shed 10 bases and J shed 7 bases, with 13 bases lying between them. This CDR3 has 11 residues. CDR3 in DNA: TGTGCCAACTCGGGACCAGGGACCCAGTACTTC. Its translation: CANSGPGTQYF.

This chain links TRBV30 with TRBJ1-6; weak D call: TRBD1 (5 bases). The CDR3 contains 12 residues. V was clipped by 0 bases and J by 11 bases, with 8 bases between them. Germline CDR1 and CDR2: GTSNPN and SVGIG (reference sequence). CDR3 in amino acids: CAWSVGGTPLHF. The CDR3 nucleotides are TGTGCCTGGAGTGTTGGGGGTACACCCCTCCACTTT. Using reference TRBV30 and TRBJ1-6 for the parts outside the CDR3, the full variable domain is SQTIHQWPATLVQPVGSPLSLECTVEGTSNPNLYWYRQAAGRGLQLLFYSVGIGQISSEVPQNLSASRPQDRQFILSSKKLLLSDSGFYLCAWSVGGTPLHFGNGTRLTVT.

CDR3 protein: CASYDRAYEQYF. The CDR3 DNA reads TGTGCCAGTTACGACAGAGCCTACGAGCAGTACTTC. This chain links TRBV6-6 with TRBJ2-7; TRBD1 is a possible D gene (5 bases). V was cut by 9 bases and J by 2 bases, with 11 bases left in between. CDR1 MNHNY and CDR2 SVGAGI come from the germline V gene (reference sequence). The CDR3 is 12 residues long.

This clone appeared a single time. This chain connects TRBV7-9 to TRBJ2-2; a possible D gene is TRBD2 (5 bases). This CDR3 has 14 amino acids. Between the trimmed V and J ends, which lost 3 bases and 8 bases, there was a span of 13 bases. The germline V gene encodes CDR1 SEHNR and CDR2 FQNEAQ (reference sequence). This CDR3 reads CASSFGGNGGELFF. The CDR3 DNA is TGTGCCAGCAGCTTTGGAGGAAACGGAGGGGAGCTGTTTTTT.

This clone was detected a few times. V gene TRBV5-4 combines with J gene TRBJ1-1; D not certain. Germline lookup yields CDR1 SGHNT and CDR2 YYREEE (reference sequence). V was cut by 0 bases and J by 5 bases, with 8 bases left in between. The CDR3 totals 13 residues. DNA for the CDR3: TGTGCCAGCAGCTTGGGGGCCGGGACTGAAGCTTTCTTT. It specifies CASSLGAGTEAFF.

This clone was seen just once. The chain is built from TRBV7-9 and TRBJ1-4; 7 nucleotides agree with TRBD1. Trimming took 8 bases from V and 0 from J; bases not matched to a gene: 6. Germline V gene sequence: CDR1 SEHNR, CDR2 FQNEAQ (reference sequence). The CDR3 loop spans 15 amino acids. Here the CDR3 reads CASGTGAATNEKLFF. The CDR3 DNA reads TGTGCCAGCGGAACAGGGGCTGCAACTAATGAAAAACTGTTTTTT.

This chain uses TRBV5-1 with TRBJ2-7; perhaps TRBD1 as D (6 bases). V was cut by 1 base and J by 0 bases, with 11 bases left in between. The length of the CDR3 is 15 residues. Germline V gene data show CDR1 as SGHRS and CDR2 as YFSETQ. DNA of the CDR3: TGCGCCAGCAGCTTGATCCCGGACAGCTCCTACGAGCAGTACTTC. This encodes CASSLIPDSSYEQYF. Supplemented by reference TRBV5-1 and TRBJ2-7, the full variable domain reads KAGVTQTPRYLIKTRGQQVTLSCSPISGHRSVSWYQQTPGQGLQFLFEYFSETQRNKGNFPGRFSGRQFSNSRSEMNVSTLELGDSALYLCASSLIPDSSYEQYFGPGTRLTVT.

The chain combines TRBV30 with TRBJ2-1; unclear D gene. Germline lookup yields CDR1 GTSNPN and CDR2 SVGIG (reference sequence). Trimming removed 8 bases from V and 9 bases from J, with 11 bases in between. The CDR3 has 10 residues. CDR3 protein: CAGNFGEQFF. The CDR3 DNA is TGTGCCGGAAATTTCGGTGAGCAGTTCTTC.

The rearrangement links TRBV6-1 to TRBJ1-2; D is undetermined. The V gene's germline CDR1 is MNHNS and CDR2 SASEGT. Trimming stripped 3 bases from V and 8 bases from J, with 7 bases between. The CDR3 contains 11 residues. This CDR3 is CASSDSGGYTF. Written as DNA, the CDR3 is TGTGCCAGCAGTGACTCGGGCGGCTACACCTTC.